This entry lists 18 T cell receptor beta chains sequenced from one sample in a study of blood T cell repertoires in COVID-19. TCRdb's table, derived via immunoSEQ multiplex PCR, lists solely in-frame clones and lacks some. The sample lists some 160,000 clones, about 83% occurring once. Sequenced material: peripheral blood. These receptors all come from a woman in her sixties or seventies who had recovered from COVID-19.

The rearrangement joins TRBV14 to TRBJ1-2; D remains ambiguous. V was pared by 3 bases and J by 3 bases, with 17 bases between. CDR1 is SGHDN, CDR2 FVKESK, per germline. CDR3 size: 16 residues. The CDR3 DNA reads TGTGCCAGCAGCCAGAGTGGAGGGTGGAAGGACTATGGCTACACCTTC. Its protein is CASSQSGGWKDYGYTF.

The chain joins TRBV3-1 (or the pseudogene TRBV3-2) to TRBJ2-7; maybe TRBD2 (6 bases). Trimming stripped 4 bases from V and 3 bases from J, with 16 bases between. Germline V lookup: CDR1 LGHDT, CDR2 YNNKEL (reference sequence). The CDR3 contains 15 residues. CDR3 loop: CASSPRGRGNYEQYF. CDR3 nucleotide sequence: TGTGCCAGCAGCCCCCGGGGCCGGGGGAACTACGAGCAGTACTTC.

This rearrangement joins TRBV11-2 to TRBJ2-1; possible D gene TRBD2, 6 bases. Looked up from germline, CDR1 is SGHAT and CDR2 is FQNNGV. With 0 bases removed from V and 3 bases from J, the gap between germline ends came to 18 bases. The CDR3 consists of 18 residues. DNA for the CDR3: TGTGCCAGCAGCTTAGATCTTTTTAGCGGCACCCTCTACAATGAGCAGTTCTTC. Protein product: CASSLDLFSGTLYNEQFF.

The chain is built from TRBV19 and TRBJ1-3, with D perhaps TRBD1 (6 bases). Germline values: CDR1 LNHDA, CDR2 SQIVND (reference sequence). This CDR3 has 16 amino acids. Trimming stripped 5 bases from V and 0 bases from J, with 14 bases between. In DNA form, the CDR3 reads TGTGCCAGTAGTCCGGACGGGGGGCCCTCTGGAAACACCATATATTTT. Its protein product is CASSPDGGPSGNTIYF.

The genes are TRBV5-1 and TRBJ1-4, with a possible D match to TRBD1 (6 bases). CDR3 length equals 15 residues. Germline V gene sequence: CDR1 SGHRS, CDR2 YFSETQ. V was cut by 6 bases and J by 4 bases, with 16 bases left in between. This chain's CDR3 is CASTGHSNSNEKLFF. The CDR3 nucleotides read TGCGCCAGCACGGGACACAGCAATAGTAATGAAAAACTGTTTTTT.

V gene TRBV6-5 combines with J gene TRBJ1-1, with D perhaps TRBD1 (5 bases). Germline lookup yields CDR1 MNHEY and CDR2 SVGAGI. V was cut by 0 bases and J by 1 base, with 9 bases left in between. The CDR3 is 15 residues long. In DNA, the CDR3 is TGTGCCAGCAGTTACTCGAGCAGGGCGAACACTGAAGCTTTCTTT. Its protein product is CASSYSSRANTEAFF.

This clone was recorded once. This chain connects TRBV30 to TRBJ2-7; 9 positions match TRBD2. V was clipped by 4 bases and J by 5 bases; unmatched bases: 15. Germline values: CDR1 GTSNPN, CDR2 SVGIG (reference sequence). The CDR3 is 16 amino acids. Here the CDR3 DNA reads TGTGCCTGGACCCAGGAGGCGGGAGGGCCGGGGGACGAGCAGTACTTC. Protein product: CAWTQEAGGPGDEQYF.

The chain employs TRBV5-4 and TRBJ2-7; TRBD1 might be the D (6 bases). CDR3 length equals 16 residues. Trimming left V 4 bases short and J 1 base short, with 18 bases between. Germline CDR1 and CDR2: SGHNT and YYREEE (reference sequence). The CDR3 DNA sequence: TGTGCCAGCAGCCAGGGCGGCAGGGGTGGATCCTACGAGCAGTACTTC. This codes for CASSQGGRGGSYEQYF.

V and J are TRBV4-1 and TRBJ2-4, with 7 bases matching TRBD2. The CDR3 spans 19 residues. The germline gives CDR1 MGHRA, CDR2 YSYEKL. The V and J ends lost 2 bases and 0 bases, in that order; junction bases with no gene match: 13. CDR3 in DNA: TGCGCCAGCAGCCAAAGATTGCTAGCGGAGAATCTAGCCAAAAACATTCAGTACTTC. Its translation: CASSQRLLAENLAKNIQYF.

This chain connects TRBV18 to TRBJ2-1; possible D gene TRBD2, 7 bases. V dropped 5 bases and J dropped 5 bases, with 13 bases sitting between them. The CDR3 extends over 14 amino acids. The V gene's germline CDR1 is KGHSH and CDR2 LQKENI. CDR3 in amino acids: CASSGGGADNEQFF. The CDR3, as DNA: TGTGCCAGCTCAGGGGGGGGCGCCGACAATGAGCAGTTCTTC.

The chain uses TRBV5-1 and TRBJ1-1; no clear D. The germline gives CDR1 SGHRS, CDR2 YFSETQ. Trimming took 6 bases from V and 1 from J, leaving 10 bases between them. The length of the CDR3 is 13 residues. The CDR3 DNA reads TGCGCCAGCACCCGGCGGTGGAACACTGAAGCTTTCTTT. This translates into CASTRRWNTEAFF.

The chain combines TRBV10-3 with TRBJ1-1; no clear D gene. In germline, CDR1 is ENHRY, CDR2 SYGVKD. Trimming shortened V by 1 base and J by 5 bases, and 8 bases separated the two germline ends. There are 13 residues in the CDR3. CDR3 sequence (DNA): TGTGCCATCAGTGAGTTCGGGAGGACTGAAGCTTTCTTT. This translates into CAISEFGRTEAFF.

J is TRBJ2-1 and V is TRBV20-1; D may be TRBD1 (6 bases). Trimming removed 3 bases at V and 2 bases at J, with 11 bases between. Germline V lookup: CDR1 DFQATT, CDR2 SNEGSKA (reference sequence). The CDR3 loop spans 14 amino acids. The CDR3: CSASLPGAYNEQFF. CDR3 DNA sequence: TGCAGTGCTAGTCTTCCAGGGGCCTACAATGAGCAGTTCTTC.

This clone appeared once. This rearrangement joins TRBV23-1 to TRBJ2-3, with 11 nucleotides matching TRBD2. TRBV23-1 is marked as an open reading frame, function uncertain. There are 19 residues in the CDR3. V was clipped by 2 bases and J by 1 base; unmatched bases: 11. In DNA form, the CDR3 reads TGCGCCAGCAGTCAAGGACTAGCGGGTCCACTTCTCCGCACAGATACGCAGTATTTT. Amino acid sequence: CASSQGLAGPLLRTDTQYF.

The CDR3 DNA reads TGTGCCGATTCACTAGCGGGGGGGCGGAATGAGCAGTTCTTC. Translated, it gives CADSLAGGRNEQFF. The V call is TRBV5-4, the J call TRBJ2-1, with 13 nucleotides matching TRBD2. This CDR3 is 14 amino acids long. V shed 10 bases and J 7 bases; nucleotides not matched to a gene: 8. Germline V lookup: CDR1 SGHNT, CDR2 YYREEE (reference sequence).

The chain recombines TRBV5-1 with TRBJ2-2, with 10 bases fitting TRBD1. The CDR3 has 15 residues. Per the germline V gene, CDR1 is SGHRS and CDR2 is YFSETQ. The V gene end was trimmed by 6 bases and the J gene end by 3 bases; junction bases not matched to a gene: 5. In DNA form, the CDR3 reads TGCGCCAGCACCGGGGGACAGGGGCACACCGGGGAGCTGTTTTTT. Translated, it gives CASTGGQGHTGELFF.

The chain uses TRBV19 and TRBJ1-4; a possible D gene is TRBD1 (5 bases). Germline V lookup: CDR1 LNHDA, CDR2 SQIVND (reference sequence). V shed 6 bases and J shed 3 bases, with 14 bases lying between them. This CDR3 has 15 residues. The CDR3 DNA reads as TGTGCCAGTAGCCCAGGGTTTATGGCTAATGAAAAACTGTTTTTT. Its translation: CASSPGFMANEKLFF.

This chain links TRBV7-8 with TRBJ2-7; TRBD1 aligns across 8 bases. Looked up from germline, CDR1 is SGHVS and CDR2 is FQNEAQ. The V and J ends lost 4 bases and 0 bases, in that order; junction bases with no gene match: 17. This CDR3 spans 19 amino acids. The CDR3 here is CASSWPRAGGSTPSYEQYF. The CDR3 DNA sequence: TGTGCCAGCAGCTGGCCCCGGGCAGGGGGCTCCACTCCCTCCTACGAGCAGTACTTC.